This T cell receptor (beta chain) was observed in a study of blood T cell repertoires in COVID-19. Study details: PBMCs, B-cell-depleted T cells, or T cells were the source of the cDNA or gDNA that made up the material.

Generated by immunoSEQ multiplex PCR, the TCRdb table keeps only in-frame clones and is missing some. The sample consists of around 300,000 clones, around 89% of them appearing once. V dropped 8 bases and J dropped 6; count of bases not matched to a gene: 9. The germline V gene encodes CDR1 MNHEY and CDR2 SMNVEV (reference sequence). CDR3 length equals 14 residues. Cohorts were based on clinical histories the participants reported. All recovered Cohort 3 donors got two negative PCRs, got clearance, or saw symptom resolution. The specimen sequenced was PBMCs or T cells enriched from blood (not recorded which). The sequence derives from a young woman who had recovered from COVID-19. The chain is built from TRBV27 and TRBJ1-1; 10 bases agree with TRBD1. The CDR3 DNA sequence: TGTGCCAGCGGCCCGACAGGGGGCAGGGCTGAAGCTTTCTTT. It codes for CASGPTGGRAEAFF.